What follows are 21 T cell receptor beta chains derived from one specimen sequenced in a study of T cell responses to AZD1222 COVID-19 vaccine. Data came from immunoSEQ multiplex PCR; TCRdb stores just in-frame clones and leaves some out. Of some 100,000 clones listed, 80% to 95% are singletons. Specimen: peripheral blood, collected on day 0 of AZD1222 vaccination. The receptors stem from an adult in good health.

The V gene is TRBV24-1, the J gene TRBJ2-5; 8 nucleotides agree with TRBD2. With 8 bases clipped from V and 5 bases from J, the junction kept 9 bases outside the gene matches. The CDR3 is 14 amino acids. From germline, CDR1 is KGHDR and CDR2 SFDVKD. The CDR3 nucleotides read TGTGCCACCACCAGCGGGAGCCCTTCGGAGACCCAGTACTTC. This translates into CATTSGSPSETQYF.

The chain has TRBV12-3 or TRBV12-4 and TRBJ2-3; D unresolved. Trimming took 3 bases from V and 2 from J, leaving 3 bases between them. The CDR3 totals 12 residues. CDR3 DNA: TGTGCCAGCAGTTTGAACACAGATACGCAGTATTTT. Residues: CASSLNTDTQYF.

The chain is built from TRBV10-2 and TRBJ1-2; D not resolved. Germline CDR1 WSHSY, CDR2 SAAADI. Trimming removed 0 bases from V and 4 bases from J, with 12 bases in between. The CDR3 is made up of 15 amino acids. The CDR3 nucleotides are TGCGCCAGCAGTGAGTCGAGTCCGATCCCCTATGGCTACACCTTC. It is translated as CASSESSPIPYGYTF.

The chain links TRBV4-1 to TRBJ1-2; D not certain. Trimming left V 4 bases short and J 5 bases short, with 11 bases between. There are 13 residues in the CDR3. From germline, CDR1 is MGHRA and CDR2 YSYEKL. CDR3 sequence: CASSPQNGYGYTF. The CDR3 DNA is TGCGCCAGCAGCCCCCAGAATGGATATGGCTACACCTTC.

The rearrangement uses TRBV2 and TRBJ2-5; no firm D call. The CDR3 totals 11 residues. The ends were cut back, 4 bases at V and 5 bases at J, with 5 bases in the middle. Germline V gives CDR1 SNHLY, CDR2 FYNNEI. The CDR3 DNA is TGTGCCAGCAGTGGGCAGGAGACCCAGTACTTC. Protein product: CASSGQETQYF.

The chain recombines TRBV6-4 with TRBJ2-3, with D tentatively TRBD1 (7 bases). Trimming left V 2 bases short and J 10 bases short, with 16 bases between. This CDR3 is built from 14 residues. Looked up from germline, CDR1 is MRHNA and CDR2 is SNTAGT. The CDR3 region has the DNA TGTGCCAGCAGTGACGAGGCTGGCAGGGGGGCGCAGTATTTT. Its translation is CASSDEAGRGAQYF.

V is TRBV28 and J is TRBJ2-3, with D perhaps TRBD2 (6 bases). CDR3 length: 16 residues. Germline assignment: CDR1 MDHEN and CDR2 SYDVKM. Trimming took off 6 bases at V and 2 bases at J, with 18 bases between the two ends. The CDR3 loop is CASRDTARGNTDTQYF. The CDR3 DNA sequence: TGTGCCAGCAGAGATACGGCGCGGGGCAACACAGATACGCAGTATTTT.

The rearrangement joins TRBV28 to TRBJ1-1; TRBD1 aligns across 10 bases. Germline V gene data show CDR1 as MDHEN and CDR2 as SYDVKM. The V gene end was trimmed by 7 bases and the J gene end by 1 base; junction bases not matched to a gene: 3. This CDR3 spans 14 amino acids. The CDR3 coding sequence is TGTGCCAGCAACGACAGGGGGCGGAACACTGAAGCTTTCTTT. This sequence encodes CASNDRGRNTEAFF.

This chain uses TRBV5-1 with TRBJ1-4; no clear D. The ends were cut back, 0 bases at V and 11 bases at J, with 5 bases in the middle. CDR1 is SGHRS and CDR2 is YFSETQ in the germline V gene. This CDR3 region has 11 residues. CDR3 in DNA: TGCGCCAGCAGCTTGGGGGATAAACTGTTTTTT. The encoded protein is CASSLGDKLFF.

The chain joins TRBV19 to TRBJ2-1, with 10 positions matching TRBD1. V shed 6 bases and J 8 bases; nucleotides not matched to a gene: 10. Per the germline V gene, CDR1 is LNHDA and CDR2 is SQIVND (reference sequence). This CDR3 region has 15 residues. The DNA of the CDR3 is TGTGCCAGTAGCCCCGGGACAGGGGTGCGCGATGAGCAGTTCTTC. Residues: CASSPGTGVRDEQFF.

The chain recombines TRBV19 with TRBJ1-3; D not resolved. V gave up 5 bases and J gave up 0 bases, with 5 bases separating them. Germline-derived CDR1 and CDR2 are LNHDA and SQIVND (reference sequence). CDR3 size: 13 residues. In DNA, the CDR3 is TGTGCCAGTAGTTTATACTCTGGAAACACCATATATTTT. This gives the protein CASSLYSGNTIYF.

The chain is built from TRBV28 and TRBJ1-2, with 7 bases aligning to TRBD1. Germline V gives CDR1 MDHEN, CDR2 SYDVKM. The CDR3 is 14 amino acids. J lost 8 bases, V lost 6 bases, and 12 bases had no gene match. The chain's CDR3 is CASSPVGQSKGYTF. The DNA for the CDR3 is TGTGCCAGCAGCCCGGTGGGACAGAGTAAGGGCTACACCTTC.

V gene TRBV11-2 combines with J gene TRBJ2-6; unclear D gene. Between the trimmed V and J ends, which lost 9 bases and 3 bases, there was a span of 9 bases. CDR3 length: 13 amino acids. CDR1 and CDR2 from the germline V gene are SGHAT and FQNNGV. The CDR3 coding sequence is TGTGCCAGTTCCATATATGGGGCCAACGTCCTGACTTTC. This translates into CASSIYGANVLTF.

The V gene is TRBV16, the J gene TRBJ2-1; D unclear. Trimming took off 0 bases at V and 0 bases at J, with 18 bases between the two ends. The V gene's germline CDR1 is KGHSY and CDR2 FQNENV. This CDR3 has 19 residues. The CDR3 coding sequence is TGTGCCAGCAGCCAATCTCTCTTCGGGCAGTCGGTCTCCTACAATGAGCAGTTCTTC. It is translated as CASSQSLFGQSVSYNEQFF.

The chain combines TRBV7-2 with TRBJ2-3, with 9 bases fitting TRBD2. The CDR3 consists of 17 residues. J lost 1 base, V lost 5 bases, and 10 bases had no gene match. Germline-derived CDR1 and CDR2 are SGHTA and FQGNSA. The CDR3 protein is CASSPAQRGVGTDTQYF. CDR3 DNA sequence: TGTGCCAGCAGCCCTGCCCAGCGGGGGGTCGGCACAGATACGCAGTATTTT. Full variable domain (missing parts from reference TRBV7-2 and TRBJ2-3): GAGVSQSPSNKVTEKGKDVELRCDPISGHTALYWYRQSLGQGLEFLIYFQGNSAPDKSGLPSDRFSAERTGGSVSTLTIQRTQQEDSAVYLCASSPAQRGVGTDTQYFGPGTRLTVL.

The genes are TRBV28 and TRBJ1-1; possible D gene TRBD1, 6 bases. Trimming left V 5 bases short and J 2 bases short, with 15 bases between. Germline-derived CDR1 and CDR2 are MDHEN and SYDVKM. This CDR3 spans 15 amino acids. The CDR3 nucleotides read TGTGCCAGCAGTCCCCCCGGGGGGCGCAACACTGAAGCTTTCTTT. As protein: CASSPPGGRNTEAFF.

The V call is TRBV10-1, the J call TRBJ2-7; the D is unclear. The germline CDR1 and CDR2 sequences are WNHNN and SYGVQD (reference sequence). Trimming cost V 9 bases and J 4 bases, with 4 bases left between them. The CDR3 extends over 9 amino acids. This chain's CDR3 is CARPYEQYF. The CDR3, as DNA: TGCGCCAGACCTTACGAGCAGTACTTC.

This sequence joins TRBV19 and TRBJ1-2, with D maybe TRBD1 (5 bases). The CDR3 runs 18 residues. Trimming removed 6 bases from V and 6 bases from J, with 29 bases in between. Germline CDR1 reads LNHDA; CDR2 reads SQIVND (reference sequence). The CDR3 DNA is TGTGCCAGTAGCCGACCTCTCTTTGTTGAGGACATCTCCCATGGCTACACCTTC. It translates to CASSRPLFVEDISHGYTF.

This chain uses TRBV11-1 with TRBJ1-1, with a weak D call TRBD1 (5 bases). Germline CDR1 is SGHAT and CDR2 is FQDESV (reference sequence). The CDR3 totals 14 residues. The V and J ends lost 3 bases and 1 base respectively, with 9 bases between them. The CDR3 region has the DNA TGTGCCAGCAGCTTCGGGACGGCGAACACTGAAGCTTTCTTT. Encoded protein: CASSFGTANTEAFF.

J is TRBJ2-2 and V is TRBV7-2; D might be TRBD2 (5 bases). The CDR3 loop spans 14 amino acids. Germline V CDR1 and CDR2: SGHTA, FQGNSA. Trimming shortened V by 5 bases and J by 4 bases, and 11 bases separated the two germline ends. Here the CDR3 reads CASSPGWSTGELFF. DNA of the CDR3: TGTGCCAGCAGCCCGGGGTGGAGCACCGGGGAGCTGTTTTTT.

The chain has TRBV2 and TRBJ2-7, with 11 positions matching TRBD1. Germline lookup yields CDR1 SNHLY and CDR2 FYNNEI. Germline trimming cut 4 bases from V and 3 bases from J; bases unmatched to any gene: 14. The CDR3 totals 18 residues. The CDR3 loop is CASSVPGQGGETFYEQYF. DNA of the CDR3: TGTGCCAGCAGTGTCCCGGGACAGGGGGGCGAGACCTTCTACGAGCAGTACTTC.